Below are 10 T cell receptor beta chains sequenced from a single sample in a study of blood T cell repertoires in COVID-19. TCRdb's table, derived via immunoSEQ multiplex PCR, lists solely in-frame clones and lacks some. This table holds 200,000 to 250,000 clones, 80% to 90% found once. Sample: peripheral blood. These receptors came from a man aged 45 to 65 with COVID-19, enrolled during active disease.

The V gene is TRBV6-2 or TRBV6-3, the J gene TRBJ1-2; weak D call: TRBD1 (5 bases). The V gene's germline CDR1 is MNHEY and CDR2 SVGEGT. The CDR3 has 15 residues. V lost 2 bases to trimming and J lost 4 bases, with 14 bases between them. The CDR3 sequence is CASSYRAGPIYGYTF. The CDR3 nucleotides are TGTGCCAGCAGTTACCGGGCAGGGCCCATCTATGGCTACACCTTC.

This clone has a single count. The rearrangement joins TRBV7-9 to TRBJ1-1; possible D gene TRBD1, 6 bases. The length of the CDR3 is 15 residues. Trimming took off 5 bases at V and 2 bases at J, with 15 bases between the two ends. The V gene's germline CDR1 is SEHNR and CDR2 FQNEAQ (reference sequence). CDR3: CASSPVRTENTEAFF. CDR3 DNA: TGTGCCAGCAGCCCTGTTAGGACAGAAAACACTGAAGCTTTCTTT.

This chain uses TRBV27 with TRBJ2-2, with 12 positions matching TRBD2. Germline CDR1 and CDR2: MNHEY and SMNVEV (reference sequence). The CDR3 spans 17 residues. The J segment lost 5 bases and the V segment lost 2 bases, leaving 6 bases of the junction unmatched. DNA of the CDR3: TGTGCCAGCAGTTTAGCTTCTAGCGGGGGGGCAACCGGGGAGCTGTTTTTT. Translating gives CASSLASSGGATGELFF.

V and J are TRBV7-3 and TRBJ2-1, with 7 positions matching TRBD1. Germline CDR1 reads SGHTA; CDR2 reads FQGTGA. After removal of 5 bases from V and 4 bases from J, the junction contained 11 bases not matched to a gene. The CDR3 extends over 16 amino acids. This chain's CDR3 is CASSKNTGADYNEQFF. DNA for the CDR3: TGTGCCAGCAGCAAAAACACAGGGGCGGATTACAATGAGCAGTTCTTC.

V and J are TRBV11-2 and TRBJ1-2; weak D call: TRBD1 (5 bases). This CDR3 contains 14 residues. CDR1 and CDR2 (germline): SGHAT, FQNNGV. V lost 3 bases, J lost 2 bases, and 10 bases lay in between. The CDR3 nucleotides read TGTGCCAGCAGCTTCCGCGGACAAAACTATGGCTACACCTTC. Translating gives CASSFRGQNYGYTF.

CDR3 sequence: CASSPSLQETQYF. The CDR3 DNA sequence: TGTGCCAGCAGCCCCAGTCTGCAAGAGACCCAGTACTTC. The V gene is TRBV3-1 (or the pseudogene TRBV3-2), the J gene TRBJ2-5; D remains unclear. Looked up from germline, CDR1 is LGHDT and CDR2 is YNNKEL (reference sequence). The CDR3 consists of 13 residues. Trimming left V 4 bases short and J 2 bases short, with 8 bases between.

The V call is TRBV4-2, the J call TRBJ2-1, with 9 nucleotides matching TRBD2. With 0 bases clipped from V and 7 bases from J, the junction kept 10 bases outside the gene matches. The CDR3 covers 17 residues. Germline V CDR1 and CDR2: LGHNA, YNFKEQ. The CDR3 region has the DNA TGTGCCAGCAGCCAAGACCCAGCGGGGGGTCTCGTGAATGAGCAGTTCTTC. Translated, it gives CASSQDPAGGLVNEQFF.

V usage is TRBV28 and J usage is TRBJ1-4; D is unresolved. Germline lookup yields CDR1 MDHEN and CDR2 SYDVKM. This CDR3 has 14 residues. Trimming removed 6 bases at V and 4 bases at J, with 12 bases between. The CDR3 loop reads CASRLDRGNEKLFF. The CDR3 region has the DNA TGTGCCAGCAGACTCGACCGGGGTAATGAAAAACTGTTTTTT.

The chain has TRBV5-6 and TRBJ1-6; TRBD1 might be the D (6 bases). The CDR3 length is 14 residues. The germline V gene encodes CDR1 SGHDT and CDR2 YYEEEE. V was trimmed by 4 bases and J by 10 bases, leaving 15 bases between them. The DNA of the CDR3 is TGTGCCAGCAGCACGGGGGGCGCCGGGTCACCCCTCCACTTT. Protein: CASSTGGAGSPLHF.

The chain combines TRBV4-2 with TRBJ2-2; tentatively, D is TRBD2 (5 bases). The CDR3 runs 15 residues. Germline V lookup: CDR1 LGHNA, CDR2 YNFKEQ. Trimming pared 4 bases from V and 6 bases from J, leaving 15 bases between. CDR3: CASSRDGGPAGELFF. DNA of the CDR3: TGTGCCAGCAGCCGAGACGGAGGCCCGGCCGGGGAGCTGTTTTTT.